One and the same sample provided the 14 T cell receptor beta chains below, sequenced in a study of T cells in Graves' hyperthyroidism and ophthalmopathy. Template material for amplifying TCR beta CDR3 regions consisted of RNA transcripts. The HTBI set primed first-round TCR CDR3 RT-PCR. TCRdb re-analysed the multiplex PCR reads in MiXCR, keeping a single row per CDR3 protein. The sample lists about 560,000 distinct CDR3 sequences, about 43% occurring once. The material sequenced was peripheral blood or thyroid tissue (not recorded which). These receptors all come from a woman between 18 and 29 years old with Graves' hyperthyroidism.

This clonotype has ten or more counts. The rearrangement uses TRBV24-1 and TRBJ2-2; 14 bases map to TRBD2. Germline V gene sequence: CDR1 KGHDR, CDR2 SFDVKD. The CDR3 is 18 residues long. Unmatched junction bases numbered 10, after V lost 4 bases and J lost 7 bases. The CDR3 sequence: CATSDPIGTSGSNGELFF. CDR3 DNA sequence: TGTGCCACCAGTGACCCTATCGGGACTAGCGGGAGTAACGGGGAGCTGTTTTTT.

The chain links TRBV29-1 to TRBJ2-7; 7 bases map to TRBD2. The CDR3 totals 13 residues. The germline V gene encodes CDR1 SQVTM and CDR2 ANQGSEA. The V segment lost 8 bases and the J segment 4 bases; nucleotides outside the gene matches: 11. CDR3 amino acids: CSSTGLLGYEQYF. The CDR3 coding sequence is TGCAGCAGCACGGGACTACTTGGGTACGAGCAGTACTTC.

Remarks on this clonotype: Just one base apart from a much larger clone, this may be a read error. The chain employs TRBV9 and TRBJ1-6; D is unclear. CDR1 and CDR2 (germline): SGDLS, YYNGEE. The CDR3 loop spans 14 amino acids. Trimming cost V 4 bases and J 10 bases, with 15 bases left between them. For the CDR3, the DNA is TGTGCCAGCAGCTACAGCCTGGTGGGGTCACCCCTCCACTTT. Translated, it gives CASSYSLVGSPLHF. The full variable domain, its missing parts supplied by reference TRBV9 and TRBJ1-6, is DSGVTQTPKHLITATGQRVTLRCSPRSGDLSVYWYQQSLDQGLQFLIQYYNGEERAKGNILERFSAQQFPDLHSELNLSSLELGDSALYFCASSYSLVGSPLHFGNGTRLTVT.

About this clonotype: A much more abundant neighbour one base away suggests this may be a read error. The genes are TRBV24-1 and TRBJ2-2; D gene unclear. CDR3 length: 13 amino acids. Per the germline V gene, CDR1 is KGHDR and CDR2 is SFDVKD. CDR3: CTTRTPNTGELFF. The CDR3 DNA sequence: TGTACCACCAGGACCCCTAACACCGGGGAGCTGTTTTTT.

The V gene is TRBV10-3, the J gene TRBJ1-1; 9 bases are shared with TRBD1. This CDR3 spans 16 amino acids. Germline V CDR1 and CDR2: ENHRY, SYGVKD. J gave up 5 bases and V 0 bases, and 7 bases lay outside the gene matches. The CDR3 sequence: CAISESKGQGNTEAFF. CDR3 DNA: TGTGCCATCAGTGAGTCGAAAGGACAGGGGAATACTGAAGCTTTCTTT.

This clonotype was counted only a few times. The chain uses TRBV2 and TRBJ2-7; TRBD2 agrees at 7 bases. Germline V gene sequence: CDR1 SNHLY, CDR2 FYNNEI. Trimming removed 6 bases from V and 5 bases from J; junction bases left unmatched: 7. The CDR3 has 13 residues. CDR3 bases: TGTGCCAGCAGCCAAGGCGGGAGAAACGAGCAGTACTTC. Encoded protein: CASSQGGRNEQYF. Based on the CDR3 plus reference TRBV2 and TRBJ2-7, the full variable domain is EPEVTQTPSHQVTQMGQEVILRCVPISNHLYFYWYRQILGQKVEFLVSFYNNEISEKSEIFDDQFSVERPDGSNFTLKIRSTKLEDSAMYFCASSQGGRNEQYFGPGTRLTVT.

This chain uses TRBV7-8 with TRBJ2-6; D may be TRBD2 (5 bases). CDR3 size: 18 residues. The V and J ends lost 5 bases and 0 bases respectively, with 17 bases between them. The germline gives CDR1 SGHVS, CDR2 FQNEAQ. The chain's CDR3 is CASSVGLITTSGANVLTF. CDR3 bases: TGTGCCAGCAGCGTTGGACTGATAACCACCTCTGGGGCCAACGTCCTGACTTTC.

Worth noting for this clonotype: With a much larger clone just one base away, this may be a read error. This chain connects TRBV7-2 to TRBJ1-3; D call uncertain. Per the germline V gene, CDR1 is SGHTA and CDR2 is FQGNSA. The V end lost 0 bases, the J end lost 0 bases, and 9 bases lay between the germline ends. The CDR3 length is 16 residues. CDR3 loop: CASSLAHRGSGNTIYF. The CDR3 nucleotides read TGTGCCAGCAGCTTAGCCCACAGAGGCTCTGGAAACACCATATATTTT. Complete variable domain (other parts from reference TRBV7-2 and TRBJ1-3): GAGVSQSPSNKVTEKGKDVELRCDPISGHTALYWYRQSLGQGLEFLIYFQGNSAPDKSGLPSDRFSAERTGGSVSTLTIQRTQQEDSAVYLCASSLAHRGSGNTIYFGEGSWLTVV.

The genes are TRBV5-8 and TRBJ1-3, with 8 bases that match TRBD1. The V gene's germline CDR1 is SGHTS and CDR2 YDEGEE. J gave up 5 bases and V 3 bases, and 7 bases lay outside the gene matches. The CDR3 runs to 15 residues. The CDR3 here is CASSSGQVGRNTIYF. The CDR3 region has the DNA TGTGCCAGCAGCTCGGGACAGGTGGGGAGAAACACCATATATTTT.

V usage is TRBV7-2 and J usage is TRBJ1-2, with D unresolved. This CDR3 has 13 residues. Germline V CDR1 and CDR2: SGHTA, FQGNSA. Trimming pared 2 bases from V and 1 base from J, leaving 5 bases between. CDR3 nucleotide sequence: TGTGCCAGCAGCTTACTCCTTAACTATGGCTACACCTTC. Its translation: CASSLLLNYGYTF.

This chain uses TRBV7-9 with TRBJ2-7; 7 positions match TRBD2. Germline trimming cut 5 bases from V and 6 bases from J; bases unmatched to any gene: 16. Germline-derived CDR1 and CDR2 are SEHNR and FQNEAQ (reference sequence). The CDR3 has 16 amino acids. As DNA, the CDR3 is TGTGCCAGCAGCCCGCCCTCTGGGCGGGAGTTGCTCGAGCAGTACTTC. It is translated as CASSPPSGRELLEQYF.

Points on this clonotype: At one boundary the junction diverges from the germline segment, which might be a read error. The chain joins TRBV10-3 to TRBJ1-2; D perhaps matches TRBD1 (5 bases). This CDR3 comprises 17 residues. Germline loops: CDR1 ENHRY, CDR2 SYGVKD. CDR3 in DNA: TGTGCCAGCAGTTTCCTAGACTCGGGACCGGCGGTCTATGGCTACACCTTC. Protein sequence: CASSFLDSGPAVYGYTF.

This clonotype was seen many times. The chain links TRBV7-8 to TRBJ2-7; TRBD1 aligns across 7 bases. CDR3 size: 15 residues. Germline-derived CDR1 and CDR2 are SGHVS and FQNEAQ. V was clipped by 0 bases and J by 3 bases; unmatched bases: 5. The CDR3 nucleotides read TGTGCCAGCAGCTTAGCGTCGCCAGGGGGCTACGAGCAGTACTTC. Amino acids: CASSLASPGGYEQYF.

The chain uses TRBV7-1 and TRBJ1-2, with 8 bases fitting TRBD1. TRBV7-1 falls under the ORF class, with uncertain function. J gave up 8 bases and V 3 bases, and 11 bases lay outside the gene matches. This CDR3 is built from 15 residues. Here the CDR3 DNA reads TGTGCCAGCAGCTCCCCCTCGACAGGGGAGAGAGGCTACACCTTC. Encoded protein: CASSSPSTGERGYTF.